These T cell receptor beta chains were read from a single sample in a study of T cells in Graves' hyperthyroidism and ophthalmopathy. Each CDR3 protein is one row after TCRdb ran MiXCR on the multiplex PCR reads. The sample shows roughly 500,000 distinct CDR3 sequences, about 24% of them seen only once. The sample was blood. All receptors come from a woman in her 30s with Graves' ophthalmopathy. Both conserved end residues are part of each CDR3. The D gene is left open where the match is weak. Clone sizes are given selectively: once, few, many, or a class where the clone is expanded.

CDR3 length: 13
V gene: TRBV6-1
clone size: -
D gene: -
J gene: TRBJ1-2
CDR3 protein: CASSELGVYGYTF
CDR3 DNA: TGTGCCAGCAGTGAGTTAGGGGTATATGGCTACACCTTC

CDR3 length: 13
V gene: TRBV28
clone size: many
D gene: TRBD1
J gene: TRBJ1-5
CDR3 protein: CASRTGPYQPQHF
CDR3 DNA: TGTGCCAGCAGGACAGGGCCTTATCAGCCCCAGCATTTT

CDR3 length: 14
V gene: TRBV5-1
clone size: many
D gene: -
J gene: TRBJ2-4
CDR3 protein: CASSAEKTVDIQYF
CDR3 DNA: TGCGCCAGCAGCGCAGAAAAAACCGTCGACATTCAGTACTTC

CDR3 length: 13
V gene: TRBV6-2/TRBV6-3
clone size: medium-sized
D gene: -
J gene: TRBJ1-2
CDR3 protein: CASSSVRGDGYTF
CDR3 DNA: TGTGCCAGCAGTTCCGTTCGTGGGGATGGCTACACCTTC

CDR3 length: 18
V gene: TRBV6-2/TRBV6-3
clone size: many
D gene: TRBD1
J gene: TRBJ1-5
CDR3 protein: CASSLFGTDNYSNQPQHF
CDR3 DNA: TGTGCCAGCAGTTTGTTTGGGACAGATAATTATAGCAATCAGCCCCAGCATTTT

CDR3 length: 17
V gene: TRBV5-1
clone size: few
D gene: -
J gene: TRBJ2-4
CDR3 protein: CASSLAWSLRAKNIQYF
CDR3 DNA: TGCGCCAGCAGCTTGGCTTGGTCGCTTAGGGCCAAAAACATTCAGTACTTC

CDR3 length: 14
V gene: TRBV27
clone size: -
D gene: -
J gene: TRBJ1-5
CDR3 protein: CASRPGRSNQPQHF
CDR3 DNA: TGTGCCAGCAGACCTGGACGGAGCAATCAGCCCCAGCATTTT

CDR3 length: 13
V gene: TRBV19
clone size: many
D gene: -
J gene: TRBJ1-2
CDR3 protein: CASIGTPSYGYTF
CDR3 DNA: TGTGCCAGTATTGGGACACCCTCATATGGCTACACCTTC

CDR3 length: 15
V gene: TRBV9
clone size: many
D gene: TRBD1
J gene: TRBJ2-7
CDR3 protein: CASSAGTGGFYEQYF
CDR3 DNA: TGTGCCAGCAGCGCCGGGACAGGGGGCTTCTACGAGCAGTACTTC

CDR3 length: 14
V gene: TRBV5-1
clone size: many
D gene: -
J gene: TRBJ1-1
CDR3 protein: CASSRGAVTTEAFF
CDR3 DNA: TGCGCCAGCAGCAGAGGGGCGGTGACCACTGAAGCTTTCTTT

CDR3 length: 17
V gene: TRBV20-1
clone size: many
D gene: TRBD2
J gene: TRBJ2-7
CDR3 protein: CSARKASGGTNSYEQYF
CDR3 DNA: TGCAGTGCTAGGAAGGCTAGCGGGGGGACGAACTCCTACGAGCAGTACTTC

CDR3 length: 14
V gene: TRBV6-2/TRBV6-3
clone size: many
D gene: -
J gene: TRBJ1-5
CDR3 protein: CASRIGGPNQPQHF
CDR3 DNA: TGTGCCAGCAGGATCGGGGGACCCAATCAGCCCCAGCATTTT

CDR3 length: 17
V gene: TRBV10-3
clone size: -
D gene: -
J gene: TRBJ2-2
CDR3 protein: CAISAPTRTVNTGELFF
CDR3 DNA: TGTGCCATCAGTGCACCAACTAGGACAGTTAACACCGGGGAGCTGTTTTTT

CDR3 length: 12
V gene: TRBV19
clone size: many
D gene: -
J gene: TRBJ2-2
CDR3 protein: CASSIYGGELFF
CDR3 DNA: TGTGCCAGTAGTATATATGGCGGGGAGCTGTTTTTT

CDR3 length: 17
V gene: TRBV28
clone size: many
D gene: -
J gene: TRBJ1-1
CDR3 protein: CASSSIDRTLINTEAFF
CDR3 DNA: TGTGCCAGCAGTTCGATAGACAGGACCCTAATCAACACTGAAGCTTTCTTT

CDR3 length: 14
V gene: TRBV6-1
clone size: -
D gene: -
J gene: TRBJ2-1
CDR3 protein: CASWEAGAYNEQFF
CDR3 DNA: TGTGCCAGTTGGGAGGCCGGAGCCTACAATGAGCAGTTCTTC

CDR3 length: 16
V gene: TRBV27
clone size: many
D gene: -
J gene: TRBJ2-2
CDR3 protein: CASSLVSGGDTGELFF
CDR3 DNA: TGTGCCAGCAGTTTAGTGTCGGGCGGCGACACCGGGGAGCTGTTTTTT

CDR3 length: 13
V gene: TRBV19
clone size: few
D gene: TRBD1
J gene: TRBJ2-7
CDR3 protein: CASSSVTGGQQYF
CDR3 DNA: TGTGCCAGTAGTAGTGTTACAGGGGGCCAGCAGTACTTC

CDR3 length: 15
V gene: TRBV19
clone size: -
D gene: TRBD1
J gene: TRBJ2-4
CDR3 protein: CASSPLEGGADIQYF
CDR3 DNA: TGTGCCAGTAGCCCTCTAGAAGGGGGCGCGGACATTCAGTACTTC

CDR3 length: 14
V gene: TRBV19
clone size: many
D gene: -
J gene: TRBJ1-1
CDR3 protein: CASSRSTANTEAFF
CDR3 DNA: TGTGCCAGTAGTCGGAGTACCGCGAACACTGAAGCTTTCTTT

CDR3 length: 10
V gene: TRBV11-1
clone size: -
D gene: -
J gene: TRBJ1-2
CDR3 protein: CASEAGGGTF
CDR3 DNA: TGTGCCAGCGAGGCGGGGGGGGGCACCTTC

CDR3 length: 11
V gene: TRBV29-1
clone size: many
D gene: -
J gene: TRBJ1-2
CDR3 protein: CSVGGDRGYTF
CDR3 DNA: TGCAGCGTCGGGGGGGATCGTGGCTACACCTTC

CDR3 length: 16
V gene: TRBV5-1
clone size: many
D gene: -
J gene: TRBJ1-1
CDR3 protein: CASSSADGGFDTEAFF
CDR3 DNA: TGCGCCAGCAGCTCGGCGGACGGGGGATTTGACACTGAAGCTTTCTTT

CDR3 length: 15
V gene: TRBV19
clone size: many
D gene: TRBD1
J gene: TRBJ1-1
CDR3 protein: CASSVRQGRDTEAFF
CDR3 DNA: TGTGCCAGTAGTGTCAGACAGGGAAGGGACACTGAAGCTTTCTTT

CDR3 length: 14
V gene: TRBV12-3/TRBV12-4
clone size: -
D gene: -
J gene: TRBJ1-1
CDR3 protein: CASSLQGMDTEAFF
CDR3 DNA: TGTGCCAGCAGTCTACAGGGTATGGACACTGAAGCTTTCTTT

CDR3 length: 15
V gene: TRBV6-1
clone size: many
D gene: -
J gene: TRBJ2-4
CDR3 protein: CASSPLGLAKNIQYF
CDR3 DNA: TGTGCCAGCAGCCCCCTCGGGCTAGCCAAAAACATTCAGTACTTC

CDR3 length: 16
V gene: TRBV20-1
clone size: many
D gene: TRBD1
J gene: TRBJ2-5
CDR3 protein: CSAPTRDRGFQETQYF
CDR3 DNA: TGCAGTGCTCCCACCAGGGACAGGGGCTTCCAAGAGACCCAGTACTTC

CDR3 length: 13
V gene: TRBV12-3/TRBV12-4
clone size: -
D gene: -
J gene: TRBJ2-5
CDR3 protein: CASSWGNQETQYF
CDR3 DNA: TGTGCCAGCAGTTGGGGCAACCAAGAGACCCAGTACTTC

CDR3 length: 13
V gene: TRBV6-1
clone size: many
D gene: -
J gene: TRBJ1-6
CDR3 protein: CASSGSDGSPLHF
CDR3 DNA: TGTGCCAGCAGTGGGTCGGACGGATCACCCCTCCACTTT

CDR3 length: 15
V gene: TRBV15
clone size: once
D gene: TRBD1
J gene: TRBJ1-1
CDR3 protein: CATSELQGLNTEAFF
CDR3 DNA: TGTGCCACCAGCGAATTACAGGGGTTGAACACTGAAGCTTTCTTT

CDR3 length: 15
V gene: TRBV27
clone size: many
D gene: -
J gene: TRBJ2-2
CDR3 protein: CASSPPRSNTGELFF
CDR3 DNA: TGTGCCAGCAGCCCCCCCAGGTCGAACACCGGGGAGCTGTTTTTT